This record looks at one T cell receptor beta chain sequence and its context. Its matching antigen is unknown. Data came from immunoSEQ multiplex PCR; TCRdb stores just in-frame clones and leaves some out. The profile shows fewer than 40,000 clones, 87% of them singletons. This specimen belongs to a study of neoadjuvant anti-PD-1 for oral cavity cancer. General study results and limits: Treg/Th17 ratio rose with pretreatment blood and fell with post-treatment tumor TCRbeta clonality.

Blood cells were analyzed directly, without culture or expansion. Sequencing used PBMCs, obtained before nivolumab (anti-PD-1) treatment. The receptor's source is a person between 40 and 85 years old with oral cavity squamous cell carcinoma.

The CDR3 DNA follows: TGTGCCAGTAGTACGACCGGGACCTCGGACATATATGGCTACACCTTC. Translating gives CASSTTGTSDIYGYTF. The chain is built from TRBV19 and TRBJ1-2, with a weak D call TRBD1 (5 bases). Trimming stripped 4 bases from V and 5 bases from J, with 20 bases between. Germline V gene sequence: CDR1 LNHDA, CDR2 SQIVND (reference sequence). This CDR3 region has 16 residues.